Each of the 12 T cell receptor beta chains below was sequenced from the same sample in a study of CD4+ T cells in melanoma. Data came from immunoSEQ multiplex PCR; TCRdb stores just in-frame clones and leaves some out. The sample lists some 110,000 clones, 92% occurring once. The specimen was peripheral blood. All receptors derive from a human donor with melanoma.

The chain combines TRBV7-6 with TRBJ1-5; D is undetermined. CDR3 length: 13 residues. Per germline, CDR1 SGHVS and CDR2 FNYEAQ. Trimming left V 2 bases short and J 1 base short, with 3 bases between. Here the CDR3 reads CASSLSSNQPQHF. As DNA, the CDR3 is TGTGCCAGCAGCTTATCGAGCAATCAGCCCCAGCATTTT. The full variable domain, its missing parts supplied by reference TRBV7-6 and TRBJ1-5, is GAGVSQSPRYKVTKRGQDVALRCDPISGHVSLYWYRQALGQGPEFLTYFNYEAQQDKSGLPNDRFSAERPEGSISTLTIQRTEQRDSAMYRCASSLSSNQPQHFGDGTRLSIL.

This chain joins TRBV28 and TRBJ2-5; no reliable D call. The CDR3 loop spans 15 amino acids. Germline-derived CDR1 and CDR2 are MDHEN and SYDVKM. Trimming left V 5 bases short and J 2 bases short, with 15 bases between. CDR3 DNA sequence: TGTGCCAGCAGTGCCGTGGCTCTTGGACAAGAGACCCAGTACTTC. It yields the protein CASSAVALGQETQYF.

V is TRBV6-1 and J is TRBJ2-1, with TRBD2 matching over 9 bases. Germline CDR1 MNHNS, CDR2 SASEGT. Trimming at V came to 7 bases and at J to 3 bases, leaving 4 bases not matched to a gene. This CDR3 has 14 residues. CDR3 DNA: TGTGCCAGCAAAGGACTAGCGTACTACAATGAGCAGTTCTTC. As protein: CASKGLAYYNEQFF.

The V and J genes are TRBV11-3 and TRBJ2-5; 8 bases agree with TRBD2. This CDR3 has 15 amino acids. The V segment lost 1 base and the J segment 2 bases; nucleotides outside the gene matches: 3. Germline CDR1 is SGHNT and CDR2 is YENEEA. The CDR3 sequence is CASSLGAGGQETQYF. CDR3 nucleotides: TGTGCCAGCAGCTTAGGGGCGGGGGGACAAGAGACCCAGTACTTC.

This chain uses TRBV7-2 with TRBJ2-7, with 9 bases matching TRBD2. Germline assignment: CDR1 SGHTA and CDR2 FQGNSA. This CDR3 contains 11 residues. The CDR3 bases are TGTGTCTCCTCTAGCGGGGACGAGCAGTACTTC. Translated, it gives CVSSSGDEQYF.

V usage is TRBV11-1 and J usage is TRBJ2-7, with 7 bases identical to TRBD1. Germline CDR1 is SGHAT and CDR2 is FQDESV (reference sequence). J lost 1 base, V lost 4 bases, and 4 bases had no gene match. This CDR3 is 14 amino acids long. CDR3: CASSSRQGSYEQYF. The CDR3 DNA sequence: TGTGCCAGCAGCTCAAGACAGGGATCCTACGAGCAGTACTTC.

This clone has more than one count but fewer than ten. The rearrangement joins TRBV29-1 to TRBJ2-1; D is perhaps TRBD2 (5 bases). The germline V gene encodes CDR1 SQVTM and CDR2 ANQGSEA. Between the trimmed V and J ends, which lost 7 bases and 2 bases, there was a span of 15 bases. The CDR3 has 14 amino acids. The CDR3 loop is CSATVPGTYNEQFF. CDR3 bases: TGCAGCGCCACCGTGCCGGGAACCTACAATGAGCAGTTCTTC.

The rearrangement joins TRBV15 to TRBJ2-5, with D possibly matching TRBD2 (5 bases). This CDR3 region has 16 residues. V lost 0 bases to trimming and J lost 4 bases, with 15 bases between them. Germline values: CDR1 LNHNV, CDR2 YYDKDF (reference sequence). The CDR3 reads CATSRDVWLALETQYF. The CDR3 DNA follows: TGTGCCACCAGCAGAGATGTTTGGCTAGCCTTAGAGACCCAGTACTTC. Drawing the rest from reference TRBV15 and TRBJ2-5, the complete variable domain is DAMVIQNPRYQVTQFGKPVTLSCSQTLNHNVMYWYQQKSSQAPKLLFHYYDKDFNNEADTPDNFQSRRPNTSFCFLDIRSPGLGDTAMYLCATSRDVWLALETQYFGPGTRLLVL.

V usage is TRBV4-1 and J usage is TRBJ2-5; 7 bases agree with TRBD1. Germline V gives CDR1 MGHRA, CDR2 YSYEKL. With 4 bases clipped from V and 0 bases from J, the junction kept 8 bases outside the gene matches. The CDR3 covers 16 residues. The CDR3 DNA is TGCGCCAGCAGCCCCCGTCGACAGGGCAACCAAGAGACCCAGTACTTC. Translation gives CASSPRRQGNQETQYF.

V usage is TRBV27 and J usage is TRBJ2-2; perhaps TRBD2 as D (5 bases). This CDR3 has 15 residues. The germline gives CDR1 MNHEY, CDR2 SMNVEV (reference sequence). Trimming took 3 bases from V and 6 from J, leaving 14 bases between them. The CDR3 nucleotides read TGTGCCAGCAGTTTCGACGGTAGCGAGGCCGGGGAGCTGTTTTTT. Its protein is CASSFDGSEAGELFF.

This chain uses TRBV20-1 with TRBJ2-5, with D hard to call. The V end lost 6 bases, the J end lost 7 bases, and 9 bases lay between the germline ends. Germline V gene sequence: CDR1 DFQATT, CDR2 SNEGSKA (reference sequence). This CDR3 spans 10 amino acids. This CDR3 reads CSARTGTQYF. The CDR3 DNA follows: TGCAGTGCCCGAACGGGGACCCAGTACTTC.

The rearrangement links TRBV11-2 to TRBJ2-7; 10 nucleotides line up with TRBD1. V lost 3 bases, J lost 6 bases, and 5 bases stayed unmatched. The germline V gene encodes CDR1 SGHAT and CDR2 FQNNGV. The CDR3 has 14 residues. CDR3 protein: CASSFGTGAFEQYF. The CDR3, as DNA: TGTGCCAGCAGCTTCGGGACAGGGGCCTTCGAGCAGTACTTC.